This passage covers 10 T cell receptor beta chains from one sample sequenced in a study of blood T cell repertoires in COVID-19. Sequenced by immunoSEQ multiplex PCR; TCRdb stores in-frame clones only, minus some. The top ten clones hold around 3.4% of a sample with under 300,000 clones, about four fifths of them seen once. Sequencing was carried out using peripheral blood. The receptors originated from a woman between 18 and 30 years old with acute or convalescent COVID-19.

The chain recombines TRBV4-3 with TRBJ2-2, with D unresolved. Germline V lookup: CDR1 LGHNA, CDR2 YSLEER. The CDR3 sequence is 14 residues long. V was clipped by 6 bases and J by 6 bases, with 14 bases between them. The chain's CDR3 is CASRHNLEAGELFF. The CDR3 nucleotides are TGCGCCAGCAGGCATAACCTAGAGGCCGGGGAGCTGTTTTTT.

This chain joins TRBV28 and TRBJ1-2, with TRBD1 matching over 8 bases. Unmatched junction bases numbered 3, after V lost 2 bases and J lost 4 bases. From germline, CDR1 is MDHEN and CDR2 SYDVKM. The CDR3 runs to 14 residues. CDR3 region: CASSLTGGGYGYTF. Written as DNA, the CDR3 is TGTGCCAGCAGTTTAACAGGGGGGGGCTATGGCTACACCTTC.

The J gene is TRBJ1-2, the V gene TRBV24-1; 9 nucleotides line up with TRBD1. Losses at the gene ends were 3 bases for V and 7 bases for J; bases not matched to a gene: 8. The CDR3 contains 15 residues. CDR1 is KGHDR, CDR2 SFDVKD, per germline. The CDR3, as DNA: TGTGCCACCAGTGATGGGGGGACAGGGCTCGGTGGCTACACCTTC. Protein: CATSDGGTGLGGYTF.

The CDR3 DNA reads as TGTGCCAGTAGTACCCGCCCCCAGGAAACAGGTCAGCCCCAGCATTTT. Its translation is CASSTRPQETGQPQHF. The chain has TRBV19 and TRBJ1-5, with D possibly matching TRBD1 (5 bases). Trimming shortened V by 4 bases and J by 6 bases, and 19 bases separated the two germline ends. Germline loops: CDR1 LNHDA, CDR2 SQIVND (reference sequence). This CDR3 has 16 residues.

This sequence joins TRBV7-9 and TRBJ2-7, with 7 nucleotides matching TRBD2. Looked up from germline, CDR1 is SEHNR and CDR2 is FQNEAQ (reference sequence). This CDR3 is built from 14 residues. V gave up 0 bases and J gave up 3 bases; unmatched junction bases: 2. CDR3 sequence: CASSLAGRLYEQYF. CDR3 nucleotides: TGTGCCAGCAGCTTAGCCGGGAGGCTCTACGAGCAGTACTTC.

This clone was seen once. The CDR3 DNA reads TGTGCCAGCAGTGACCAGGGGGCTAAGGGGGATGAGCAGTTCTTC. Translated: CASSDQGAKGDEQFF. The chain couples TRBV6-1 to TRBJ2-1, with 8 nucleotides matching TRBD1. Trimming took 3 bases from V and 8 from J; bases not matched to a gene: 9. This CDR3 is 15 amino acids long. Germline-derived CDR1 and CDR2 are MNHNS and SASEGT.

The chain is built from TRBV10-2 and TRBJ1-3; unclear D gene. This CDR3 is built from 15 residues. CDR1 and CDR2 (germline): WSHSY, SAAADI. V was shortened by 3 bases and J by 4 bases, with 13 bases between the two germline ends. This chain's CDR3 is CASSDYTARGNTIYF. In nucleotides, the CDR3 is TGCGCCAGCAGTGATTATACAGCCAGAGGAAACACCATATATTTT.

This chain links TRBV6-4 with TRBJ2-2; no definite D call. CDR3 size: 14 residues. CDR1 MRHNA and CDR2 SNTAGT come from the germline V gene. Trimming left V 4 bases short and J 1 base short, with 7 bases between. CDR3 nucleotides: TGTGCCAGCAGTGCCACAATGAACACCGGGGAGCTGTTTTTT. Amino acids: CASSATMNTGELFF.

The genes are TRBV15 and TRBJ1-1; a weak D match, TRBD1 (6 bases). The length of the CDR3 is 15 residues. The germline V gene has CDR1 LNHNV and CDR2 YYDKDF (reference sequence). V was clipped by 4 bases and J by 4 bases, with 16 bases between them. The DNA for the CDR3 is TGTGCCACCAGCACCCGAGCAGGGGTAGGCACTGAAGCTTTCTTT. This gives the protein CATSTRAGVGTEAFF. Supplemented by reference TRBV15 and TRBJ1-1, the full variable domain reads DAMVIQNPRYQVTQFGKPVTLSCSQTLNHNVMYWYQQKSSQAPKLLFHYYDKDFNNEADTPDNFQSRRPNTSFCFLDIRSPGLGDTAMYLCATSTRAGVGTEAFFGQGTRLTVV.

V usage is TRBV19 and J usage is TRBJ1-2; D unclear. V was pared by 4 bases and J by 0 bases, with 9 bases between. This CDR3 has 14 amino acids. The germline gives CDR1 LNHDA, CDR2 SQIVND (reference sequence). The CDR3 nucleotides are TGTGCCAGTAGTACTGACATGCCTAACTATGGCTACACCTTC. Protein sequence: CASSTDMPNYGYTF.